These T cell receptor beta chains were read from a single sample in a study of prognosis after radiotherapy for stage I lung cancer. From the multiplex PCR reads, TCRdb called clonotypes with MiXCR, one entry per CDR3 protein. This table holds approximately 28,000 distinct CDR3 sequences, roughly 30% found once. Sequences were derived from PBMCs, sampled before or after stereotactic body radiation therapy (not recorded which). These receptors originate from a donor over 45 with non-small cell lung cancer. Each CDR3 is given without its conserved first and last residue. D genes are given only for firm matches. Expanded clones get a size class; other rows say once, few or many, or leave the size out.

clone size: many
D gene: TRBD1
V gene: TRBV15
J gene: TRBJ2-2
CDR3 protein: ATSSGTVNTGELF

clone size: NA
D gene: NA
V gene: TRBV19
J gene: TRBJ2-2
CDR3 protein: ASAWQRNTGGLF

clone size: many
D gene: TRBD2
V gene: TRBV5-1
J gene: TRBJ2-5
CDR3 protein: ASSFGTIETQY

clone size: many
D gene: NA
V gene: TRBV5-1
J gene: TRBJ2-7
CDR3 protein: ASSRQPHYEQY

clone size: many
D gene: NA
V gene: TRBV28
J gene: TRBJ2-2
CDR3 protein: ASSPSGAPNTGELF

clone size: NA
D gene: TRBD1
V gene: TRBV30
J gene: TRBJ2-7
CDR3 protein: AWSLLGQGY

clone size: NA
D gene: NA
V gene: TRBV6-1
J gene: TRBJ2-3
CDR3 protein: ATSPYSRTDTQY

clone size: many
D gene: TRBD2
V gene: TRBV11-2
J gene: TRBJ2-5
CDR3 protein: ASSLDRPSGETQY

clone size: NA
D gene: TRBD2
V gene: TRBV12-3/TRBV12-4
J gene: TRBJ2-3
CDR3 protein: ASSPYGGGSPTDTQY

clone size: many
D gene: NA
V gene: TRBV5-1
J gene: TRBJ1-2
CDR3 protein: ASSLAGTDYGYT

clone size: many
D gene: NA
V gene: TRBV5-1
J gene: TRBJ2-5
CDR3 protein: ASSPVGKETQY

clone size: many
D gene: NA
V gene: TRBV12-3/TRBV12-4
J gene: TRBJ2-5
CDR3 protein: ASSEDNWETQY

clone size: many
D gene: TRBD2
V gene: TRBV28
J gene: TRBJ2-7
CDR3 protein: ASSLMGLAGYYEQY

clone size: NA
D gene: TRBD2
V gene: TRBV7-6
J gene: TRBJ2-3
CDR3 protein: ASRLAGVSTYTQY

clone size: few
D gene: NA
V gene: TRBV5-4
J gene: TRBJ1-4
CDR3 protein: ASSFGQPATNEKLF

clone size: many
D gene: NA
V gene: TRBV5-6
J gene: TRBJ1-6
CDR3 protein: ASSSRQSDSPLH

clone size: NA
D gene: TRBD1
V gene: TRBV11-3
J gene: TRBJ1-2
CDR3 protein: ASSSGTGDGYT

clone size: many
D gene: NA
V gene: TRBV4-1
J gene: TRBJ2-5
CDR3 protein: ASSLDPAAKQETQY

clone size: many
D gene: NA
V gene: TRBV6-1
J gene: TRBJ2-6
CDR3 protein: ASGPRGGSGANVLT

clone size: many
D gene: TRBD2
V gene: TRBV7-2
J gene: TRBJ2-5
CDR3 protein: ASSLGVAGGQETQY

clone size: many
D gene: TRBD1
V gene: TRBV20-1
J gene: TRBJ2-7
CDR3 protein: SASRDSEQY

clone size: many
D gene: NA
V gene: TRBV28
J gene: TRBJ1-2
CDR3 protein: ASSVLEGNYGYT

clone size: many
D gene: NA
V gene: TRBV19
J gene: TRBJ1-5
CDR3 protein: ASAMRGNQPQH

clone size: NA
D gene: NA
V gene: TRBV12-3/TRBV12-4
J gene: TRBJ2-1
CDR3 protein: ASSQQSDRF

clone size: many
D gene: NA
V gene: TRBV20-1
J gene: TRBJ2-7
CDR3 protein: SAPLVGRGYEQY

clone size: NA
D gene: TRBD1
V gene: TRBV27
J gene: TRBJ2-5
CDR3 protein: ASGHRGVETQY

clone size: many
D gene: NA
V gene: TRBV19
J gene: TRBJ1-1
CDR3 protein: ASSISWWRAF

clone size: many
D gene: TRBD1
V gene: TRBV6-1
J gene: TRBJ2-2
CDR3 protein: ASSEPSGTGVGELF

clone size: many
D gene: NA
V gene: TRBV29-1
J gene: TRBJ2-2
CDR3 protein: SAVVGAATGELF

clone size: once
D gene: NA
V gene: TRBV6-9
J gene: TRBJ1-5
CDR3 protein: ASSYSLAGQNHPQH

clone size: few
D gene: NA
V gene: TRBV2
J gene: TRBJ2-2
CDR3 protein: ASIYAGELF

clone size: many
D gene: NA
V gene: TRBV5-4
J gene: TRBJ1-3
CDR3 protein: ASSSEGTRGNTIY

clone size: many
D gene: NA
V gene: TRBV2
J gene: TRBJ2-7
CDR3 protein: ASGQQLYEQY

clone size: many
D gene: NA
V gene: TRBV30
J gene: TRBJ2-5
CDR3 protein: AWSGGGAETQY

clone size: many
D gene: TRBD2
V gene: TRBV7-3
J gene: TRBJ2-3
CDR3 protein: ASSRYPASGTDTQY

clone size: many
D gene: NA
V gene: TRBV28
J gene: TRBJ1-5
CDR3 protein: ASSPYWTESGPQH

clone size: many
D gene: NA
V gene: TRBV5-1
J gene: TRBJ2-7
CDR3 protein: ASSLTTYGYEQY

clone size: medium-sized
D gene: TRBD1
V gene: TRBV20-1
J gene: TRBJ2-7
CDR3 protein: SARDMTGAYEQY

clone size: many
D gene: TRBD2
V gene: TRBV9
J gene: TRBJ2-2
CDR3 protein: ASSVAGAGGLGTGELF

clone size: many
D gene: TRBD1
V gene: TRBV10-3
J gene: TRBJ1-6
CDR3 protein: AISAQGAGNSPLH

clone size: few
D gene: TRBD2
V gene: TRBV2
J gene: TRBJ2-4
CDR3 protein: ASSDRSSGAGGIQY

clone size: many
D gene: NA
V gene: TRBV14
J gene: TRBJ1-2
CDR3 protein: ASSQGQNGYT

clone size: NA
D gene: NA
V gene: TRBV2
J gene: TRBJ2-7
CDR3 protein: ARVGGGAIYEQY

clone size: NA
D gene: NA
V gene: TRBV6-5
J gene: TRBJ1-1
CDR3 protein: ASSYSKLGYTEAF

clone size: many
D gene: TRBD1
V gene: TRBV5-1
J gene: TRBJ1-4
CDR3 protein: ASSLLGTGDEKLF

clone size: NA
D gene: NA
V gene: TRBV7-2
J gene: TRBJ1-6
CDR3 protein: ASSLGAGEHSPLH

clone size: NA
D gene: NA
V gene: TRBV5-1
J gene: TRBJ2-7
CDR3 protein: ASSDPQGSYEQY

clone size: many
D gene: TRBD2
V gene: TRBV25-1
J gene: TRBJ2-5
CDR3 protein: ASSEALKRGERETQY

clone size: NA
D gene: TRBD1
V gene: TRBV15
J gene: TRBJ1-2
CDR3 protein: ATSRGGTGEYYGYT